This T cell receptor (beta chain) was identified in a study of regulatory T cells in long-lasting Graves disease. General study points: Lower TCR diversity characterized persistent Graves' patients relative to newly diagnosed patients.

For TCR beta, libraries came from iRepertoire HTBI primers and Arm-PCR of CDR3 regions. TCRdb independently ran MiXCR on the multiplex PCR reads; one entry per CDR3 protein. Among 350,000 to 400,000 distinct CDR3 sequences listed, 15% to 20% were seen once. With 3 bases clipped from V and 3 bases from J, the junction kept 6 bases outside the gene matches. The germline V gene has CDR1 DFQATT and CDR2 SNEGSKA (reference sequence). The length of the CDR3 is 15 residues. In its sample, this clonotype was seen many times. What it recognizes is unknown. Described time point: newly diagnosed GD, antithyroid drugs for less than 3 months. Scientists built the TCR library using RNA that was extracted from PBMCs. EDTA tubes received about 8.2 milliliters of drawn peripheral blood. This same sample was also taken into another study, of T cells in Graves' hyperthyroidism and ophthalmopathy. As that report states: Calling Graves' hyperthyroidism stable meant ophthalmopathy did not progress within 18 months. Reasons for excluding patients were uncontrolled infection, other autoimmune disease, pregnancy or lactation.

The source was peripheral blood mononuclear cells (PBMCs), collected at new diagnosis, from a patient treated with antithyroid drugs. The clonotype originates from a woman aged 18-29 years with Graves disease. This rearrangement joins TRBV20-1 to TRBJ2-3; 10 bases are shared with TRBD2. The CDR3 protein is CSASALAGWTDTQYF. CDR3 nucleotides: TGCAGTGCTAGTGCACTAGCGGGGTGGACAGATACGCAGTATTTT.